The text below deals with one T cell receptor (beta chain). J lost 4 bases, V lost 6 bases, and 5 bases had no gene match. Germline values: CDR1 KGHSH, CDR2 LQKENI. This CDR3 spans 15 amino acids. The data were produced by immunoSEQ multiplex PCR, yet TCRdb's version contains in-frame clones alone and is incomplete. Counted here are roughly 32,000 clones, roughly 90% occurring once; the ten biggest clones make up about 0.45%. This record belongs to a study of T cell changes during pregnancy in multiple sclerosis. The clonotype originates from a female donor in good health, enrolled as a control in a pregnancy study. The sequences come from CD4+ T cells from peripheral blood mononuclear cells, collected in the second trimester of pregnancy. V and J are TRBV18 and TRBJ2-2; 10 bases align to TRBD2. DNA of the CDR3: TGTGCCAGCTCCCTGAGCGGGAGGGGCACCGGGGAGCTGTTTTTT. Its translation is CASSLSGRGTGELFF.